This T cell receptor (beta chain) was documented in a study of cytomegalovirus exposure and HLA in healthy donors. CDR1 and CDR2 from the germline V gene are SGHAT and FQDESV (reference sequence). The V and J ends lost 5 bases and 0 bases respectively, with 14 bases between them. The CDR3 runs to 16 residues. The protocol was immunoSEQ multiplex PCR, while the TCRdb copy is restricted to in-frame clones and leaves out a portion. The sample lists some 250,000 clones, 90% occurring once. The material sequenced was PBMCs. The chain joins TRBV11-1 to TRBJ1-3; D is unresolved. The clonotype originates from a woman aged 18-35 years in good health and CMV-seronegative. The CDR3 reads CASSIMYSSSGNTIYF. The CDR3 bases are TGTGCCAGCAGCATAATGTACTCATCCTCTGGAAACACCATATATTTT. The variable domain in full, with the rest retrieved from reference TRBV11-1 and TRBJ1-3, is EAEVAQSPRYKITEKSQAVAFWCDPISGHATLYWYRQILGQGPELLVQFQDESVVDDSQLPKDRFSAERLKGVDSTLKIQPAELGDSAMYLCASSIMYSSSGNTIYFGEGSWLTVV.